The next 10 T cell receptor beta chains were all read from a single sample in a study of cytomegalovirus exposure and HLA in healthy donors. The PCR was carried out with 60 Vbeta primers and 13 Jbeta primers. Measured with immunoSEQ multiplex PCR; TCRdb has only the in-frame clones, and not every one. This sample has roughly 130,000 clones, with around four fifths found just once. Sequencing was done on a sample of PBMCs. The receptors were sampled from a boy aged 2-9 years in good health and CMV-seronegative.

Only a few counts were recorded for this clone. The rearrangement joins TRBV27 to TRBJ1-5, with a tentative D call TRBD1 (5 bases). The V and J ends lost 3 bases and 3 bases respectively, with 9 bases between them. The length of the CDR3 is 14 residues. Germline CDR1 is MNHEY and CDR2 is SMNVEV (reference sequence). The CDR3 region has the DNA TGTGCCAGCAGTTTGGGGCGATTCAATCAGCCCCAGCATTTT. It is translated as CASSLGRFNQPQHF.

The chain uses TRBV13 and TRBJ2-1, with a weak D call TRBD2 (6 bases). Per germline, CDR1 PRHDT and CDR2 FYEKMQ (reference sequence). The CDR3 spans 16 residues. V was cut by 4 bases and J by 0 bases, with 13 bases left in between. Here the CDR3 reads CASSSKRRGSYNEQFF. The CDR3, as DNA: TGTGCCAGCAGCTCTAAGCGGAGGGGCTCCTACAATGAGCAGTTCTTC.

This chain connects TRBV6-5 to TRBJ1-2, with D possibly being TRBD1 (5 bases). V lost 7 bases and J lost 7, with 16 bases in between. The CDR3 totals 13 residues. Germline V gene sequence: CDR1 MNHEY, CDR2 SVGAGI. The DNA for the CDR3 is TGTGCCAGCACCACCGCAGGGAGGCCTGGCTACACCTTC. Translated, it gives CASTTAGRPGYTF.

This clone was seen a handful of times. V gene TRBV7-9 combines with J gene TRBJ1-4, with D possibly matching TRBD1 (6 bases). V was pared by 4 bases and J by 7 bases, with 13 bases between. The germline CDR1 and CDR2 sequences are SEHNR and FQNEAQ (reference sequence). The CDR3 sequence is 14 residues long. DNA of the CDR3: TGTGCCAGCAGCTCACAGGGAGGGGGTGAAAAACTGTTTTTT. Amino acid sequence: CASSSQGGGEKLFF.

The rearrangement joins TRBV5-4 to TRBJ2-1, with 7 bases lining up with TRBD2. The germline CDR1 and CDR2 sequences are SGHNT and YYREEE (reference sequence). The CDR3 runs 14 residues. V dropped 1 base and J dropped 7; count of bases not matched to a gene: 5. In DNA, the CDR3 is TGTGCCAGCAGCTTGACTAGCGAAATAAATGAGCAGTTCTTC. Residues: CASSLTSEINEQFF.

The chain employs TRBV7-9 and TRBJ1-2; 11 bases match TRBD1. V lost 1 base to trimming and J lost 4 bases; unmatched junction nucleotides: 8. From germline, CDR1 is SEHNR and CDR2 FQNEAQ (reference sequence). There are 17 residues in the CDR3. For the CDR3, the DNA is TGTGCCAGCAGCTTAGGGACAGGGGGCGCAATTGCCTATGGCTACACCTTC. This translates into CASSLGTGGAIAYGYTF. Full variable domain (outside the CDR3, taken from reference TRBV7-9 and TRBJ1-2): DTGVSQNPRHKITKRGQNVTFRCDPISEHNRLYWYRQTLGQGPEFLTYFQNEAQLEKSRLLSDRFSAERPKGSFSTLEIQRTEQGDSAMYLCASSLGTGGAIAYGYTFGSGTRLTVV.

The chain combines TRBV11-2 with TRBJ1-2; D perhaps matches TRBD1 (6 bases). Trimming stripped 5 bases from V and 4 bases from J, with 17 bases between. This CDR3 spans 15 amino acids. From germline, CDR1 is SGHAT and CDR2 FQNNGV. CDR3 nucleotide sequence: TGTGCCAGCAGCCCCCGAGGGGGGGCAGCCTATGGCTACACCTTC. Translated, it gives CASSPRGGAAYGYTF.

The CDR3: CASSLSGHSSGNTIYF. In DNA, the CDR3 is TGCGCCAGCAGCTTGTCGGGACACAGCTCTGGAAACACCATATATTTT. The chain employs TRBV5-1 and TRBJ1-3; TRBD1 is a possible D gene (6 bases). The CDR3 is made up of 16 amino acids. Trimming pared 1 base from V and 0 bases from J, leaving 11 bases between. The germline V gene has CDR1 SGHRS and CDR2 YFSETQ.

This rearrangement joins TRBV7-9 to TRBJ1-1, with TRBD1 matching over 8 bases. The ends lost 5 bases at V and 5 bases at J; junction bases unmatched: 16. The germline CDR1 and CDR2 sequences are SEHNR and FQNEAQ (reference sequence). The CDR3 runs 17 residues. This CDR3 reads CASSPLRAGGEWTEAFF. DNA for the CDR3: TGTGCCAGCAGCCCCCTGAGGGCAGGGGGCGAGTGGACTGAAGCTTTCTTT.

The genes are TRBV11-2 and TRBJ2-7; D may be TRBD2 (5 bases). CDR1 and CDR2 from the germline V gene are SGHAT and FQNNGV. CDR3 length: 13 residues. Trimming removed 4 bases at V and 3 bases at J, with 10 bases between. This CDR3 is CASSSADFYEQYF. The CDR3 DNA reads TGTGCCAGCAGCTCAGCGGACTTCTACGAGCAGTACTTC.